The rows below give T cell receptor beta chains drawn from one sample of a study of T cell changes during pregnancy in multiple sclerosis. Some clones are missing from TCRdb's copy, which holds only in-frame ones; the method was immunoSEQ multiplex PCR. In the table there are tens of thousands of clones, about 93% of which are singletons. The sample was CD8+ T cells from peripheral blood mononuclear cells, taken in the second trimester of pregnancy. Source of these receptors: a female donor with multiple sclerosis, enrolled in a pregnancy study. Both conserved end residues are part of each CDR3. A D gene is named only where the DNA matches it firmly. Expanded clones get a size class; other rows say once, few or many, or leave the size out.

v_call	j_call	d_call	clone_size	cdr3_aa	cdr3_nt
TRBV5-5	TRBJ2-1	TRBD2	NA	CASSLGTSGNRNEQFF	TGTGCCAGCAGCTTGGGGACTAGCGGGAATAGGAATGAGCAGTTCTTC
TRBV6-1	TRBJ1-5	TRBD1	NA	CASSEARRGLGQPQHF	TGTGCCAGCAGTGAAGCCCGAAGGGGGCTAGGACAGCCCCAGCATTTT
TRBV7-3	TRBJ2-7	TRBD2	once	CASSLSAGGPRREQYF	TGTGCCAGCAGCCTATCAGCGGGAGGGCCCCGCCGCGAGCAGTACTTC
TRBV6-1	TRBJ2-7	TRBD2	NA	CASSEGVAGGLSYEQYF	TGTGCCAGCAGTGAGGGGGTAGCGGGAGGTCTCTCCTACGAGCAGTACTTC
TRBV4-1	TRBJ1-1	NA	NA	CASSPGQMNTEAFF	TGCGCCAGCAGCCCTGGACAGATGAACACTGAAGCTTTCTTT
TRBV11-2	TRBJ1-5	NA	NA	CASSLGPGSRSNQPQHF	TGTGCCAGCAGCTTAGGGCCAGGGTCGAGGTCTAATCAGCCCCAGCATTTT
TRBV5-4	TRBJ1-1	NA	NA	CASSLALNTEAFF	TGTGCCAGCAGCTTGGCCCTTAACACTGAAGCTTTCTTT
TRBV5-1	TRBJ2-3	TRBD2	NA	CASSLGLAPASTDTQYF	TGCGCCAGCAGCTTGGGACTAGCGCCTGCTAGCACAGATACGCAGTATTTT
TRBV27	TRBJ2-5	TRBD1	NA	CASSLMDRGETQYF	TGTGCCAGCAGTTTAATGGACAGGGGAGAGACCCAGTACTTC
TRBV15	TRBJ2-6	NA	few	CATSRERGGLDVLTF	TGTGCCACCAGCAGAGAAAGGGGGGGCTTAGACGTCCTGACTTTC
TRBV13	TRBJ2-5	TRBD2	NA	CASSSERESGETQYF	TGTGCCAGCAGCTCCGAGCGGGAGTCGGGAGAGACCCAGTACTTC
TRBV19	TRBJ2-5	TRBD1	once	CASSPSPTGAQYF	TGTGCCAGTAGCCCATCTCCTACAGGGGCCCAGTACTTC
TRBV19	TRBJ2-1	NA	NA	CASSIDIGSGSNEQFF	TGTGCCAGTAGTATAGATATCGGCAGCGGCTCGAATGAGCAGTTCTTC
TRBV11-2	TRBJ1-2	NA	once	CASSSTYPDKYGYTF	TGTGCCAGCAGCTCGACGTACCCTGACAAGTACGGCTACACCTTC
TRBV5-6	TRBJ1-1	NA	few	CASSLAGIWNTEAFF	TGTGCCAGCAGCTTGGCCGGGATTTGGAACACTGAAGCTTTCTTT
TRBV4-2	TRBJ2-7	TRBD2	NA	CASSQVLAGETLTYEQYF	TGTGCCAGCAGCCAAGTACTAGCGGGAGAAACCCTAACCTACGAGCAGTACTTC
TRBV27	TRBJ2-7	TRBD2	NA	CASRPRTSGRLGEQYF	TGTGCCAGCAGACCCAGAACTAGCGGGAGGTTGGGTGAGCAGTACTTC
TRBV9	TRBJ1-1	TRBD1	NA	CASSVAGQVLDEAFF	TGTGCCAGCAGCGTAGCGGGACAGGTGTTGGATGAAGCTTTCTTT
TRBV11-2	TRBJ2-7	TRBD2	NA	CASSFVRGVEQYF	TGTGCCAGCAGCTTTGTCCGGGGGGTCGAGCAGTACTTC
TRBV7-6	TRBJ2-3	TRBD2	NA	CASSRLAIGTDTQYF	TGTGCCAGCAGCCGACTAGCGATTGGCACAGATACGCAGTATTTT
TRBV28	TRBJ2-2	TRBD2	NA	CASRPGLAGVETGELFF	TGTGCCAGCAGGCCGGGACTAGCGGGAGTTGAGACCGGGGAGCTGTTTTTT
TRBV19	TRBJ2-1	TRBD1	once	CASARGLYNEQFF	TGTGCCAGTGCCAGGGGGCTCTACAATGAGCAGTTCTTC
TRBV27	TRBJ2-1	NA	NA	CASHYGASGEQFF	TGTGCCAGCCACTATGGGGCTAGTGGTGAGCAGTTCTTC
TRBV4-1	TRBJ2-2	TRBD1	NA	CASSHPGQGSGELFF	TGCGCCAGCAGCCATCCGGGACAGGGGTCCGGGGAGCTGTTTTTT
TRBV28	TRBJ1-3	TRBD1	NA	CASSPAGTGNGNTIYF	TGTGCCAGCAGTCCAGCCGGGACAGGGAATGGAAACACCATATATTTT
TRBV5-6	TRBJ2-1	TRBD1	NA	CASSPPGQGVRNEQFF	TGTGCCAGCAGCCCGCCGGGACAGGGTGTTCGGAATGAGCAGTTCTTC
TRBV27	TRBJ2-3	TRBD2	NA	CASSLIRERGATDTQYF	TGTGCCAGCAGTCTAATCCGGGAGCGGGGCGCCACAGATACGCAGTATTTT
TRBV6-4	TRBJ2-3	TRBD2	NA	CASSPTSGGTDTQYF	TGTGCCAGCAGCCCGACTAGCGGGGGCACAGATACGCAGTATTTT
TRBV5-4	TRBJ2-1	TRBD2	once	CASNPTSGYNEQFF	TGTGCCAGCAACCCGACTAGCGGATACAATGAGCAGTTCTTC
TRBV6-5	TRBJ2-7	TRBD1	NA	CASSWGQGASQYEQYF	TGTGCCAGCAGTTGGGGACAGGGGGCGTCACAGTACGAGCAGTACTTC
TRBV7-8	TRBJ2-1	NA	NA	CASSPFTYNEQFF	TGTGCCAGCAGCCCATTCACCTACAATGAGCAGTTCTTC
TRBV6-1	TRBJ2-3	NA	NA	CASSADSAAPDTQYF	TGTGCCAGCAGTGCGGACAGTGCCGCCCCAGATACGCAGTATTTT
TRBV19	TRBJ1-2	NA	NA	CASTGGLNYGYTF	TGTGCCAGTACGGGGGGACTTAACTATGGCTACACCTTC
TRBV7-9	TRBJ2-7	TRBD1	NA	CASSDRDSQPYEQYF	TGTGCCAGCAGCGACCGGGACAGCCAGCCCTACGAGCAGTACTTC
TRBV4-1	TRBJ2-5	TRBD2	NA	CASSQMGGRARETQYF	TGCGCCAGCAGCCAAATGGGCGGGAGGGCCCGAGAGACCCAGTACTTC
TRBV28	TRBJ2-7	TRBD2	NA	CASSPLPGTSGRYEQYF	TGTGCCAGCAGTCCATTACCCGGGACTAGCGGGAGATACGAGCAGTACTTC
TRBV7-9	TRBJ2-1	TRBD2	NA	CASSHTSGEQFF	TGTGCCAGCAGCCATACTAGCGGTGAGCAGTTCTTC
TRBV7-9	TRBJ2-1	TRBD2	few	CASRTGLAEINEQFF	TGTGCCAGCAGGACGGGACTAGCGGAAATCAATGAGCAGTTCTTC
TRBV2	TRBJ2-3	NA	NA	CASSEAGGIPDTQYF	TGTGCCAGCAGTGAAGCGGGAGGAATCCCAGATACGCAGTATTTT
TRBV30	TRBJ2-1	NA	NA	CAWTRLSSYNEQFF	TGTGCCTGGACCCGACTCTCCTCGTACAATGAGCAGTTCTTC
TRBV27	TRBJ2-1	TRBD1	NA	CASSLSWTGGINEQFF	TGTGCCAGCAGTTTATCTTGGACAGGGGGGATTAATGAGCAGTTCTTC